This T cell receptor (beta chain) is drawn from a study of T cell repertoires in cytomegalovirus infection. Study-wide context: It was the public TCR beta signatures that indicated both CMV infection and matching HLA type. Study-level results: Based on cumulative public TCR beta family frequency, carriers of CMV plus the relevant HLA were identified. Clonotype analysis showed dominance of the ex vivo response by HLA-C-restricted CMV-specific TCR beta clonotypes.

TCRdb independently ran MiXCR on the reads; one entry per CDR3 protein. The sample holds 200,000 to 300,000 distinct CDR3 sequences, 9% to 15% seen once. The sample holds a few counts of this clonotype. Its matching antigen is unknown. V shed 10 bases and J shed 2 bases, with 19 bases lying between them. CDR3 length: 15 residues. Germline V gene lookup returns CDR1 WNHNN and CDR2 SYGVQD (reference sequence). The source material was PBMCs. V and J are TRBV10-1 and TRBJ2-3; D is possibly TRBD1 (6 bases). This receptor was taken from a human donor in good health (CMV status not recorded). Some clones in this sample may be carry-over from other donors' samples. The CDR3 here is CAISNQDSPTDTQYF. The DNA for the CDR3 is TGCGCCATCTCGAACCAGGACAGCCCCACAGATACGCAGTATTTT.